The 10 T cell receptor beta chains below come from one sample, sequenced in a study of OX40 agonist ivuxolimab in advanced cancers. The method was the immunoSEQ multiplex PCR assay. TCRdb retrieved this table from immuneACCESS and kept in-frame rearrangements only. Not all clones are present; in checked studies, unresolved V genes account for under half, and no reason is known for the remainder. For this sample there are 65,000 to 100,000 clones; about 85% appear just once. Over 3% of the sample comes from the top ten. Material: CD4+ or CD8+ T cells sorted from blood, obtained in a trial of the OX40 agonist ivuxolimab. These receptors originate from an adult with an advanced solid tumor such as melanoma, head and neck, liver or kidney cancer.

This clone appeared a few times. The chain is built from TRBV5-1 and TRBJ2-1; 8 bases match TRBD1. CDR1 and CDR2 from the germline V gene are SGHRS and YFSETQ. Trimming cost V 4 bases and J 6 bases; bases outside gene matches: 6. This CDR3 is built from 14 residues. CDR3 sequence: CASSPQGAANEQFF. CDR3 nucleotide sequence: TGCGCCAGCAGCCCCCAGGGGGCGGCCAATGAGCAGTTCTTC. Full variable domain (outside the CDR3, taken from reference TRBV5-1 and TRBJ2-1): KAGVTQTPRYLIKTRGQQVTLSCSPISGHRSVSWYQQTPGQGLQFLFEYFSETQRNKGNFPGRFSGRQFSNSRSEMNVSTLELGDSALYLCASSPQGAANEQFFGPGTRLTVL.

The V call is TRBV7-9, the J call TRBJ2-1; 8 bases are a match to TRBD2. CDR1 is SEHNR and CDR2 is FQNEAQ in the germline V gene (reference sequence). The V gene end was trimmed by 5 bases and the J gene end by 9 bases; junction bases not matched to a gene: 18. This CDR3 has 17 amino acids. The CDR3 region has the DNA TGTGCCAGCAGCCGTACAACGGTTGGGCTAGCGGGCCCTGAGCAGTTCTTC. This codes for CASSRTTVGLAGPEQFF.

The chain combines TRBV6-1 with TRBJ1-5; 9 nucleotides match TRBD1. The germline V gene has CDR1 MNHNS and CDR2 SASEGT. This CDR3 spans 16 amino acids. V lost 2 bases and J lost 3; bases outside the gene matches: 5. The CDR3 DNA reads TGTGCCAGCAGTGAAAGGGGACAGGGTCTCAATCAGCCCCAGCATTTT. Protein sequence: CASSERGQGLNQPQHF.

The count of this clone is one. V and J are TRBV11-3 and TRBJ1-1; 7 bases agree with TRBD1. The ends lost 6 bases at V and 1 base at J; junction bases unmatched: 2. CDR1 is SGHNT and CDR2 is YENEEA in the germline V gene. The CDR3 has 13 residues. Written as DNA, the CDR3 is TGTGCCAGCAGGCGGACAGGGAACACTGAAGCTTTCTTT. Translation gives CASRRTGNTEAFF.

The V call is TRBV4-3, the J call TRBJ2-2, with D possibly TRBD2 on 5 matching bases. The CDR3 loop spans 14 amino acids. V was clipped by 0 bases and J by 5 bases, with 7 bases between them. Germline V gene sequence: CDR1 LGHNA, CDR2 YSLEER. The CDR3 coding sequence is TGCGCCAGCAGCCAAGATACTAGGACCGGGGAGCTGTTTTTT. Residues: CASSQDTRTGELFF.

The V gene is TRBV2, the J gene TRBJ1-2; tentative D call: TRBD1 (6 bases). The CDR3 covers 15 residues. V gave up 6 bases and J gave up 2 bases, with 16 bases separating them. CDR1 is SNHLY and CDR2 is FYNNEI in the germline V gene. The CDR3 DNA is TGTGCCAGCAGAGGATCCGGGACATTCAACTATGGCTACACCTTC. Its protein is CASRGSGTFNYGYTF.

The V call is TRBV6-5, the J call TRBJ2-1; D ambiguous. The CDR3 runs 11 residues. Germline loops: CDR1 MNHEY, CDR2 SVGAGI. V was clipped by 6 bases and J by 10 bases, with 10 bases between them. Here the CDR3 DNA reads TGTGCCAGCAGCTTCGGTGGGGAGCAGTTCTTC. It encodes CASSFGGEQFF.

The CDR3, as DNA: TGTGCCAGCAGTTCGGCTAGCGGGAGGTTCGATGAGCAGTTCTTC. Translated, it gives CASSSASGRFDEQFF. V is TRBV6-5 and J is TRBJ2-1; TRBD2 aligns across 11 bases. This CDR3 contains 15 residues. Losses at the gene ends were 4 bases for V and 8 bases for J; bases not matched to a gene: 7. Germline CDR1 reads MNHEY; CDR2 reads SVGAGI.

This chain connects TRBV27 to TRBJ1-1; no definite D call. Trimming left V 3 bases short and J 3 bases short, with 8 bases between. The germline CDR1 and CDR2 sequences are MNHEY and SMNVEV (reference sequence). The length of the CDR3 is 13 residues. In DNA form, the CDR3 reads TGTGCCAGCAGTTTTGCCCAGTACACTGAAGCTTTCTTT. Its protein product is CASSFAQYTEAFF.

The rearrangement joins TRBV30 to TRBJ2-1, with no clear D. V lost 7 bases to trimming and J lost 10 bases, with 11 bases between them. CDR3 length equals 10 residues. The germline V gene encodes CDR1 GTSNPN and CDR2 SVGIG (reference sequence). The CDR3 reads CASEALEQFF. The CDR3 DNA sequence: TGTGCCTCCGAAGCGTTGGAGCAGTTCTTC.